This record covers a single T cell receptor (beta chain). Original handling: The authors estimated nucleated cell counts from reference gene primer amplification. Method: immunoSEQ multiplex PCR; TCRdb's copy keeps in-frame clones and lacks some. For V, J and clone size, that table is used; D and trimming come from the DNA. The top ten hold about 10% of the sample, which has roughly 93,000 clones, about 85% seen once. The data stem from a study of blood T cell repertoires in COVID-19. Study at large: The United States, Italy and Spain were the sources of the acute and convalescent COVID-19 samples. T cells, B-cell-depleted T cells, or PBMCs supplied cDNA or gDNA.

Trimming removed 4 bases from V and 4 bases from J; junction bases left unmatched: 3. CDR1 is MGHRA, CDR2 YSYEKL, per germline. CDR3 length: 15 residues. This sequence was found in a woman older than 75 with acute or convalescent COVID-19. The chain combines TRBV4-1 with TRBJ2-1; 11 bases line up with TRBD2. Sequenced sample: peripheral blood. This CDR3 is CASSLTSGGYNEQFF. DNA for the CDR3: TGCGCCAGCAGCCTAACTAGCGGGGGATACAATGAGCAGTTCTTC.